This record covers a single TCR beta chain. CDR3 length: 18 residues. In germline, CDR1 is MNHNS, CDR2 SASEGT. Trimming shortened V by 3 bases and J by 0 bases, and 17 bases separated the two germline ends. The sample belongs to a study of blood T cell repertoires in COVID-19. Study overall: Both acute and convalescent COVID-19 samples were obtained from the United States, Italy and Spain. PBMCs, B-cell-depleted T cells, or T cells provided the cDNA or gDNA that made up the material.

Original analysis: Estimates of nucleated cell counts were drawn from the amplification of reference gene primers. The repertoire was sequenced with immunoSEQ multiplex PCR; TCRdb's copy has only in-frame clones and lacks some. V and J calls plus clone size are reproduced from that table; the DNA served to infer D and trimming. The sample has about 250,000 clones, about 83% seen once; the top ten hold more than 5%. Sample: peripheral blood. The rearrangement links TRBV6-1 to TRBJ2-2, with D hard to call. The sequence derives from a human donor in a cohort sampled during active COVID-19. CDR3 in amino acids: CASSDKPPAVANTGELFF. Written as DNA, the CDR3 is TGTGCCAGCAGTGACAAGCCCCCGGCGGTCGCGAACACCGGGGAGCTGTTTTTT.